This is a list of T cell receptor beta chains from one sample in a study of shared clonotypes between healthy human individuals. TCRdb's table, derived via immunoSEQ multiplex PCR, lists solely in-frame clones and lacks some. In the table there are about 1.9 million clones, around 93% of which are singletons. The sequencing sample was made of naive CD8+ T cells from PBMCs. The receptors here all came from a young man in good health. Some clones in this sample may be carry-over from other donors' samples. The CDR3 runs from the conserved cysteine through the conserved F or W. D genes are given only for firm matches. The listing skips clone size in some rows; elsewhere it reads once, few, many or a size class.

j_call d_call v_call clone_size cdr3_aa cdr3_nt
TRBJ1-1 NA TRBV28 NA CASSSHHRRNTEAFF TGTGCCAGCAGTTCACACCACAGGAGGAACACTGAAGCTTTCTTT
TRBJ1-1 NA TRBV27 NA CASSLSFTTEAFF TGTGCCAGCAGTCTGAGTTTTACCACTGAAGCTTTCTTT
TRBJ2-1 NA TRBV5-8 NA CASSLLAGISYNEQFF TGTGCCAGCAGCTTGTTGGCGGGGATCTCCTACAATGAGCAGTTCTTC
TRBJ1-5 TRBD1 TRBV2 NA CASTLRQGDQPQHF TGTGCCAGCACCTTAAGACAGGGGGATCAGCCCCAGCATTTT
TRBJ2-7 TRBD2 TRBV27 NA CASSAPPAGENEQYF TGTGCCAGCAGCGCCCCCCCAGCGGGAGAGAACGAGCAGTACTTC
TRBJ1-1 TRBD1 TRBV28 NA CASSTGGPTEAFF TGTGCCAGCAGCACAGGGGGGCCCACTGAAGCTTTCTTT
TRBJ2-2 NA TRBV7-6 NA CASSLGTANTGELFF TGTGCCAGCAGCTTAGGGACGGCTAACACCGGGGAGCTGTTTTTT
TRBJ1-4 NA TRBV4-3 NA CASSQDRVLYEKLFF TGCGCCAGCAGCCAAGATAGGGTACTCTATGAAAAACTGTTTTTT
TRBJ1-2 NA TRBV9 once CASSVVTGLPGYTF TGTGCCAGCAGCGTAGTAACAGGGCTACCTGGCTACACCTTC
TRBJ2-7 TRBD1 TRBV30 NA CAWSVQGPYEQYF TGTGCCTGGAGTGTACAGGGGCCCTACGAGCAGTACTTC
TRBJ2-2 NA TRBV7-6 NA CASSSRTVNTGELFF TGTGCCAGCAGCTCCCGGACGGTGAACACCGGGGAGCTGTTTTTT
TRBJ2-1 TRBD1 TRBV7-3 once CASSLTQTGLSDEQFF TGTGCCAGCAGCTTAACTCAGACAGGGTTGTCCGATGAGCAGTTCTTC
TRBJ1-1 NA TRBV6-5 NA CASRTRGNSNTEAFF TGTGCCAGCAGAACCAGGGGTAACTCGAACACTGAAGCTTTCTTT
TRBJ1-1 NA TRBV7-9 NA CASSPPPRRVGSGTEAFF TGTGCCAGCAGCCCTCCGCCCCGGAGGGTTGGATCAGGCACTGAAGCTTTCTTT
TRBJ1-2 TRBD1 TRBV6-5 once CASSDDRVAGYTF TGTGCCAGCAGTGACGACAGGGTAGCTGGCTACACCTTC
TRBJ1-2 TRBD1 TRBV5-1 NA CASSWFQNPGQGDGYTF TGCGCCAGCAGCTGGTTCCAGAACCCGGGACAGGGGGATGGCTACACCTTC
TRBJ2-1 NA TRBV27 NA CASSYSGRSYNEQFF TGTGCCAGCAGTTACTCCGGCAGATCCTACAATGAGCAGTTCTTC
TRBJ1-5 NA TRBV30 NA CAWSEGGQPQHF TGTGCCTGGAGTGAGGGGGGTCAGCCCCAGCATTTT
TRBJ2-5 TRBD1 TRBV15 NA CATSGRGQGETQYF TGTGCCACCAGCGGGCGAGGACAGGGAGAGACCCAGTACTTC
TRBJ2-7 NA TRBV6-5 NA CASSYGGGTYEQYF TGTGCCAGCAGTTACGGTGGGGGTACCTACGAGCAGTACTTC
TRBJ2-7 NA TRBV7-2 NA CASKLRSGFSYEQYF TGTGCCAGCAAACTGCGTAGCGGATTCTCCTACGAGCAGTACTTC
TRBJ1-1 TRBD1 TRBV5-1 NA CASSIEPGTGGWWTEAFF TGCGCCAGCAGCATAGAGCCCGGGACAGGGGGCTGGTGGACTGAAGCTTTCTTT